This TCR beta chain was sequenced for a study of CD8+CD57+ T cells in acquired aplastic anemia. Notes on this clonotype: Its antigen remains unidentified.

V was pared by 5 bases and J by 1 base, with 8 bases between. The length of the CDR3 is 13 residues. The germline gives CDR1 SGHVS, CDR2 FNYEAQ. Patients included in sequencing had previously demonstrated CD8+CD57+ cell expansion by flow cytometry. The patients, all of them, had severe acquired aplastic anemia. Patients were treatment-naive when blood was sampled. Overall study results and limits: Patients showed no significant difference from controls in CD8+ Simpson's diversity.

Genomic DNA served as template for TCR beta VDJ and CDR3 profiling. TCRdb used MiXCR to reprocess the reads, holding one entry per CDR3 protein. The sample yields 200,000 or so distinct CDR3 sequences, roughly half seen once. The source material was sorted CD4+, CD8+, or CD8+CD57+ T cells (not recorded which) from PBMCs. The chain carries TRBV7-6 and TRBJ1-1, with D perhaps matching TRBD1 (5 bases). The sequence came from a human donor with aplastic anemia. CDR3 region: CASSVDTNTEAFF. The DNA for the CDR3 is TGTGCCAGCAGCGTGGACACGAACACTGAAGCTTTCTTT. Full variable domain (missing parts from reference TRBV7-6 and TRBJ1-1): GAGVSQSPRYKVTKRGQDVALRCDPISGHVSLYWYRQALGQGPEFLTYFNYEAQQDKSGLPNDRFSAERPEGSISTLTIQRTEQRDSAMYRCASSVDTNTEAFFGQGTRLTVV.